These 9 T cell receptor beta chains were all obtained from the same sample, sequenced in a study of T cells in Graves' hyperthyroidism and ophthalmopathy (dated by TCRdb to between 2018 and 2021). Library creation used multiplex PCR. Reads for this sample came from an Illumina HiSeq 2000. The TCR beta CDR3 regions were amplified from the RNA transcripts. The TCR CDR3 was subjected to a first round of RT-PCR using the HTBI primer set and the Qiagen OneStep RT-PCR kit. TCRdb trimmed public reads at Q25 via fastp, called clones via MiXCR and kept in-frame beta chains. A single entry per CDR3 protein holds the most common genes and DNA from its merged rows. Across this sample there are about 420,000 distinct CDR3 sequences, with 12% to 15% seen only once. The ten largest clonotypes hold approximately 5.8% of the sample. Sequences were obtained from blood. The receptor source for this set is a woman aged 18-29 years with Graves' hyperthyroidism.

The table lists this clonotype with a few counts. CDR3 sequence (DNA): TGTGCCAGCAGTGAATTTGGTAGGGGGGCTTATAATTCACCCCTCCACTTT. This gives the protein CASSEFGRGAYNSPLHF. The chain couples TRBV2 to TRBJ1-6; the D gene is possibly TRBD1 (6 bases). The CDR3 has 17 residues. The germline CDR1 and CDR2 sequences are SNHLY and FYNNEI. Between the trimmed V and J ends, which lost 2 bases and 4 bases, there was a span of 15 bases.

Concerning this clonotype: A much larger clone is a single base away; this may be a read error. The chain joins TRBV11-3 to TRBJ2-1; 9 nucleotides line up with TRBD2. Germline CDR1 is SGHNT and CDR2 is YENEEA. After removal of 2 bases from V and 6 bases from J, the junction contained 5 bases not matched to a gene. The CDR3 is 15 amino acids. The CDR3 sequence: CASSLSTSGFNEQFF. The CDR3 nucleotides are TGTGCCAGCAGCTTATCGACTAGCGGATTCAATGAGCAGTTCTTC.

Regarding this clonotype: Being one base from a much bigger clone, this may be a read error. The missing conserved phenylalanine or tryptophan at the end of this CDR3 makes a read error likely. J is TRBJ1-1 and V is TRBV29-1; 8 nucleotides agree with TRBD1. CDR3 length: 11 residues. CDR1 is SQVTM, CDR2 ANQGSEA, per germline. V lost 7 bases and J lost 5; bases outside the gene matches: 3. The CDR3 bases are TGCAGCGCACAGGGGGAAACTGAAGCTTTCCTT. This gives the protein CSAQGETEAFL.

This clonotype appeared many times. In DNA, the CDR3 is TGTGCCAGCAGCAATAGACGGAATATGAACACCGGGGAGCTGTTTTTT. This sequence encodes CASSNRRNMNTGELFF. This chain uses TRBV3-1 with TRBJ2-2; D gene unclear. V was cut by 5 bases and J by 1 base, with 14 bases left in between. This CDR3 is 16 amino acids long. Germline values: CDR1 LGHDT, CDR2 YNNKEL (reference sequence).

This clonotype was found many times. V usage is TRBV5-6 and J usage is TRBJ1-2, with D unclear. V was trimmed by 0 bases and J by 3 bases, leaving 12 bases between them. In germline, CDR1 is SGHDT, CDR2 YYEEEE. The CDR3 is made up of 15 amino acids. The CDR3 nucleotides are TGTGCCAGCAGCTTGGTCCGGGTTTATTACTATGGCTACACCTTC. Encoded protein: CASSLVRVYYYGYTF.

The table lists this clonotype with many counts. V and J are TRBV6-1 and TRBJ1-1, with 9 bases aligning to TRBD1. With V trimmed by 6 bases and J by 3 bases, 2 bases remained unmatched. Germline V gene data show CDR1 as MNHNS and CDR2 as SASEGT. The CDR3 is 13 amino acids. The CDR3 region is CASRRQGDTEAFF. DNA of the CDR3: TGTGCCAGCAGACGACAGGGGGACACTGAAGCTTTCTTT.

This clonotype was found many times. The J gene is TRBJ2-3, the V gene TRBV5-8; TRBD2 matches 7 bases. Germline V gene lookup returns CDR1 SGHTS and CDR2 YDEGEE. The CDR3 is 15 amino acids. Losses at the gene ends were 5 bases for V and 0 bases for J; bases not matched to a gene: 6. This chain's CDR3 is CASRDQRGSTDTQYF. The CDR3 nucleotides read TGTGCCAGCAGGGATCAGCGGGGTAGCACAGATACGCAGTATTTT. The full variable domain, with the rest looked up from reference TRBV5-8 and TRBJ2-3, is EAGVTQSPTHLIKTRGQQATLRCSPISGHTSVYWYQQALGLGLQFLLWYDEGEERNRGNFPPRFSGRQFPNYSSELNVNALELEDSALYLCASRDQRGSTDTQYFGPGTRLTVL.

This clonotype was seen more than once but under ten times. The chain has TRBV27 and TRBJ2-2, with 9 bases aligning to TRBD2. With 3 bases clipped from V and 6 bases from J, the junction kept 8 bases outside the gene matches. From germline, CDR1 is MNHEY and CDR2 SMNVEV (reference sequence). This CDR3 has 16 residues. This CDR3 is CASSFNGLARSGELFF. DNA of the CDR3: TGTGCCAGCAGTTTCAATGGACTAGCGCGTTCCGGGGAGCTGTTTTTT.

This clonotype was seen many times. This rearrangement joins TRBV10-3 to TRBJ1-2; 8 nucleotides agree with TRBD1. Germline values: CDR1 ENHRY, CDR2 SYGVKD. After removal of 7 bases from V and 5 bases from J, the junction contained 3 bases not matched to a gene. The CDR3 sequence is 12 residues long. CDR3 DNA: TGTGCCATCAAACAGGGGGTATATGGCTACACCTTC. As protein: CAIKQGVYGYTF.